This T cell receptor (beta chain) was documented in a study of T cells expressing NK-cell markers. Study in general: Each TCR beta repertoire originated in sorted T cells that were CD3+CD56+NKG2C+, CD3+CD56+NKG2C- or CD3+CD56-NKG2C+.

After re-calling the 5' RACE reads, TCRdb lists one entry per CDR3 protein, DNA absent. The sample data list about 410,000 distinct CDR3 sequences. The material sequenced was blood T cells: a sorted CD56 or NKG2C T cell subset, CD4+ or CD8+ T cells, or bulk PBMC T cells (not recorded which). The sequence was collected from a woman aged 45-60 years in good health.

The CDR3 reads CASSQLRLAGMVEQFF. V usage is TRBV16 and J usage is TRBJ2-1; TCRdb gives TRBD2 as the D gene, but with no DNA this cannot be confirmed. The CDR3 has 16 residues. Germline CDR1 and CDR2: KGHSY and FQNENV.